This TCR beta chain was observed in a study of early T cells in non-severe SARS-CoV-2 infection. Whole-study context: Sequenced bulk RNA came from whole blood that was unsorted, and chains were unpaired.

The CDR3 consists of 16 residues. V gave up 0 bases and J gave up 3 bases, with 12 bases separating them. Germline assignment: CDR1 MGHRA and CDR2 YSYEKL. This clonotype showed up many times. Its specificity is not known. Findings and caveats of the study: Using VDJdb, the matching emphasized anti-spike CD8 responses while missing private and CD4 specificities.

Individual cDNA molecules each received unique molecular identifiers attached to them. TCRdb re-called the 5' RACE reads through MiXCR, storing one row per CDR3 protein. The sample has about 45,000 distinct CDR3 sequences, around 10% seen once; the top ten hold around a fifth. The sequencing input was whole blood. J is TRBJ2-1 and V is TRBV4-1, with unresolved D. The clonotype was recovered from an adult who was a healthcare worker with PCR-confirmed SARS-CoV-2 infection or an uninfected control (not recorded which). CDR3 bases: TGCGCCAGCAGCCAAGATGCGGAACCACTCTACAATGAGCAGTTCTTC. Protein: CASSQDAEPLYNEQFF.